The 14 T cell receptor beta chains presented below share a single source sample, sequenced in a study of blood T cells in healthy people across ages. Together with a sample-barcoded 5' primer, a J-beta primer mix was included in a second PCR lasting about 6 to 11 cycles. TCRdb recomputed calls from the 5' RACE reads with MiXCR, one row per CDR3 protein. The profile shows fewer than 1,200,000 distinct CDR3 sequences, 20% to 25% of them singletons. The data also belong to a second study, concerning T cells of mothers and their children.

The specimen sequenced was blood. These TCRs come from a girl under 10 years old in good health.

The chain has TRBV6-5 and TRBJ1-2; D is uncertain. Germline V gene lookup returns CDR1 MNHEY and CDR2 SVGAGI. CDR3 size: 15 residues. Trimming pared 5 bases from V and 3 bases from J, leaving 16 bases between. CDR3 protein: CASSPAYYGDYGYTF. The CDR3 bases are TGTGCCAGCAGTCCTGCTTACTACGGGGACTATGGCTACACCTTC.

The chain is built from TRBV20-1 and TRBJ2-1; 8 bases fit TRBD2. This CDR3 region has 14 residues. The V and J ends lost 5 bases and 7 bases, in that order; junction bases with no gene match: 10. The germline V gene encodes CDR1 DFQATT and CDR2 SNEGSKA (reference sequence). CDR3 sequence: CSARLLAVPNEQFF. The CDR3 DNA follows: TGCAGTGCTCGGTTACTAGCGGTCCCGAATGAGCAGTTCTTC.

This chain links TRBV29-1 with TRBJ2-7, with TRBD1 as a possible D gene (6 bases). Trimming stripped 0 bases from V and 10 bases from J, with 22 bases between. The CDR3 covers 15 residues. Looked up from germline, CDR1 is SQVTM and CDR2 is ANQGSEA. CDR3 sequence: CSVEDRTAWGAEQYF. The CDR3 DNA reads as TGCAGCGTTGAAGACAGGACAGCTTGGGGCGCAGAACAGTACTTC.

The rearrangement uses TRBV12-3 or TRBV12-4 and TRBJ1-1; unclear D gene. This CDR3 has 14 amino acids. Trimming removed 3 bases at V and 1 base at J, with 9 bases between. CDR3 bases: TGTGCCAGCAGTTTTGCGACCGAGAACACTGAAGCTTTCTTT. Translated, it gives CASSFATENTEAFF.

This clonotype was seen more than once but under ten times. The V call is TRBV27, the J call TRBJ2-7, with 9 bases lining up with TRBD1. Germline CDR1 reads MNHEY; CDR2 reads SMNVEV (reference sequence). The CDR3 covers 14 residues. V was clipped by 3 bases and J by 5 bases; unmatched bases: 5. CDR3 coding DNA: TGTGCCAGCAGTTTGGGGACAGGGAGGAACGAGCAGTACTTC. As protein: CASSLGTGRNEQYF.

The V call is TRBV20-1, the J call TRBJ2-3; D is ambiguous. Germline-derived CDR1 and CDR2 are DFQATT and SNEGSKA (reference sequence). This CDR3 region has 14 residues. The V gene lost 0 bases and the J gene lost 0 bases, with 7 bases spanning the gap. The CDR3 DNA reads TGCAGTGCTAGAGATGGAAGGAGCACAGATACGCAGTATTTT. Its translation is CSARDGRSTDTQYF.

This clonotype showed up just a few times. This chain links TRBV29-1 with TRBJ2-4; D uncertain. The germline gives CDR1 SQVTM, CDR2 ANQGSEA. There are 15 residues in the CDR3. Trimming took 6 bases from V and 1 from J, leaving 16 bases between them. CDR3 DNA sequence: TGCAGCGTGGCCCCACGTCTGTCGGCCAAAAACATTCAGTACTTC. Protein: CSVAPRLSAKNIQYF.

This clonotype was picked up a small number of times. The chain carries TRBV25-1 and TRBJ2-7, with D maybe TRBD2 (5 bases). Germline V CDR1 and CDR2: MGHDK, SYGVNS. The ends were cut back, 3 bases at V and 6 bases at J, with 12 bases in the middle. This CDR3 is built from 13 residues. The CDR3 reads CASSEYSRGEQYF. CDR3 DNA sequence: TGTGCCAGCAGTGAGTATTCACGGGGCGAGCAGTACTTC.

The rearrangement uses TRBV20-1 and TRBJ2-3; 11 bases agree with TRBD2. Germline-derived CDR1 and CDR2 are DFQATT and SNEGSKA (reference sequence). CDR3 size: 13 residues. Trimming took 1 base from V and 8 from J; bases not matched to a gene: 2. The CDR3 DNA reads TGCAGTGCTAGAGTTGGGACTAGCGGTACGCAGTATTTT. As protein: CSARVGTSGTQYF.

This clonotype turned up a few times. The chain uses TRBV20-1 and TRBJ2-2; no definite D call. This CDR3 contains 13 residues. Trimming shortened V by 5 bases and J by 5 bases, and 12 bases separated the two germline ends. Germline CDR1 is DFQATT and CDR2 is SNEGSKA (reference sequence). The CDR3 coding sequence is TGCAGTGCTGGTAGACTCCGGACCGGGGAGCTGTTTTTT. Amino acids: CSAGRLRTGELFF.

The chain joins TRBV6-5 to TRBJ1-6, with 8 positions matching TRBD1. Unmatched junction bases numbered 2, after V lost 5 bases and J lost 5 bases. The CDR3 is 14 residues long. Germline-derived CDR1 and CDR2 are MNHEY and SVGAGI. The CDR3 spells CASSVDRDNSPLHF. The CDR3 nucleotides are TGTGCCAGCAGTGTGGACAGGGATAATTCACCCCTCCACTTT.

CDR3 sequence: CASSQVLVRYNEQFF. For the CDR3, the DNA is TGTGCCAGCAGCCAAGTCCTCGTTAGATACAATGAGCAGTTCTTC. The chain couples TRBV14 to TRBJ2-5; D gene ambiguous. The last part of the DNA fits TRBJ2-1 better; the J call may be wrong. The length of the CDR3 is 15 residues. Per germline, CDR1 SGHDN and CDR2 FVKESK.

In this sample, this clonotype turned up a few times. V and J are TRBV19 and TRBJ2-1; tentatively, D is TRBD2 (6 bases). Germline values: CDR1 LNHDA, CDR2 SQIVND (reference sequence). CDR3 length equals 16 residues. The ends were cut back, 3 bases at V and 9 bases at J, with 21 bases in the middle. The CDR3 reads CASSILVDPNGSEQFF. The CDR3 DNA reads as TGTGCCAGTAGTATTTTAGTGGATCCAAACGGGAGTGAGCAGTTCTTC. Complete variable domain (other parts from reference TRBV19 and TRBJ2-1): DGGITQSPKYLFRKEGQNVTLSCEQNLNHDAMYWYRQDPGQGLRLIYYSQIVNDFQKGDIAEGYSVSREKKESFPLTVTSAQKNPTAFYLCASSILVDPNGSEQFFGPGTRLTVL.

This clonotype was counted only a few times. The rearrangement uses TRBV24-1 and TRBJ2-5; 8 bases agree with TRBD1. V was clipped by 4 bases and J by 6 bases; unmatched bases: 6. Germline CDR1 reads KGHDR; CDR2 reads SFDVKD. The CDR3 has 14 amino acids. The CDR3 is CATSEDRVGKTQYF. The CDR3 nucleotides are TGTGCCACCAGTGAGGACAGGGTTGGCAAGACCCAGTACTTC.